This T cell receptor beta chain comes out of a study of cytomegalovirus exposure and HLA in healthy donors (dated by TCRdb to about 2017). Study-level background: According to an earlier analysis of a few hundred of the donors, about 179 million T cells yielded 90 million to 140 million unique TCR beta sequences and more than 250 Gb of sequence data. An earlier analysis of some 500 of the donors applied high-throughput TCR beta sequencing to assess whether each TCR beta V gene segment acted as functional or pseudogenic. In addition to the first cohort of 650 to 800 subjects, a separate validation cohort of about 120 different subjects was used. The T cell repertoires of under 700 subjects were profiled by immunosequencing and related to cytomegalovirus serostatus. The aim of the study was to test whether cataloging public T cell receptors could identify signatures of past pathogen exposure. Four to six DR-DQ haplotypes were handled as single units for association and clustering, since linkage in the cohort was strong. Of the 398 genotyped donors, over 80% were placed in the genetic ancestry cluster associated with self-reported Caucasian donors. Every repertoire in the discovery cohort had been generated on one and the same sequencing platform. To predict cytomegalovirus infection status, the study brought together high-throughput TCR immunosequencing, statistical association of individual TCRs with disease status, and machine learning. HLA typing covered class I and class II loci at four-digit resolution. A later analysis re-analyzed previously published TCR beta repertoires from roughly 630 donors and added high-resolution HLA genotyping to study TCR occurrence patterns. Rather than using new phenotypic data, the later analysis identified candidate immune exposures from TCR beta sequences and from how often those sequences occurred across donors. On average, 235,054 unique TCR beta nucleotide sequences were sequenced per donor among several hundred genotyped donors of the cohort, with roughly a sixth of those sequences being non-productive. Roughly 300 gigabases of sequencing data and tens of millions of unique TCR sequences were included in an early release covering under 650 HLA-typed donors. Donor age, sex, ethnicity and CMV serostatus were compiled together with the repertoire data. The number of typed donors differed by locus: about 620-640 for A, B, C, DRB1 and DQB1; some 500 for DQA1; over 600 for DPA1; and some 450 for DPB1. A later genetic analysis used genome-wide SNP genotypes for about three fifths of the 666 donors, treating that subset as a discovery cohort.

A note on this clone: Its target antigen remains unknown. Base qualities are not at hand, and no much larger clone is one base apart.

General findings and caveats noted by the study authors: CMV serostatus was the only immune exposure information available for the cohort. In vitro tests confirmed that a few of the cytomegalovirus-associated TCR beta chains recognize cytomegalovirus antigens. Most TCR sequences were seen in very few donors, while some public TCRs were found in many individuals. In a later analysis, TCR association rates were found to vary across HLA loci, with the most associated TCRs seen for DRB1 alleles and the fewest for HLA-C alleles. Because the 87-base-pair reads could not distinguish some IMGT-functional V segments, including TRBV6-2 and TRBV6-3, those segments were excluded. A later analysis reported that several top co-occurrence clusters appeared linked to parvovirus B19, influenza, CMV and Epstein-Barr virus. Strong co-occurrence of HLA alleles, especially DR and DQ, made assigning TCR associations to individual alleles difficult. Only TCR beta chains were sequenced in this cohort, and the absence of alpha or paired-chain data limited detectable features. An earlier analysis of approximately 540 of the donors showed that most TCR beta V segments appeared in productive rearrangements either about 87% or about 30% of the time, which broadly matched IMGT annotations. V-gene and J-gene trimming of TCR beta chains was associated with a missense DCLRE1C variant in a later genetic analysis, and the association was replicated in an independent cohort. Compared with equally common non-associated chains, HLA-associated TCR beta chains in a later analysis were more clonally expanded and had lower generation probabilities. According to the authors, the approach could potentially be generalized to other disease states and immunological phenotypes. A group of highly shared sequence variants was considered likely to be a technical artifact of the sequencing pipeline. A further reported finding was that TCR beta sequences accurately predicted the HLA-A and HLA-B alleles for most subjects in the first cohort. A later analysis found that most CMV-associated TCR beta chains appeared HLA-restricted, with HLA associations seemingly driven largely by CMV exposure. A later analysis associated around 16,000 TCR beta sequences with specific HLA alleles at a false discovery rate of 0.05. In the study, around 160 TCR beta chains were listed as associated with cytomegalovirus. Cytomegalovirus status was reported to be diagnosed by the classifier with high specificity and sensitivity in both the original and validation cohorts. According to a later genetic analysis, donors in an Asian-associated ancestry cluster had fewer N-insertions in productive TCRs than the approximately 630-donor mean. Sequencing depth was assumed to be roughly uniform across donors in the presence/absence analyses, though that assumption may not hold. The earlier analysis of nearly 600 of the donors excluded some 15 rarely observed V segments, including chromosome 9 orphons, because counts were too low. Because HLA typing was missing for some donors at each locus, association tests included only the typed subset. Linkage disequilibrium might explain the correlated functional status among segregating V segments, but an unknown experimental factor could not be ruled out.

Receptor libraries were prepared by the immunoSEQ multiplex PCR assay. The multiplex PCR relied on a mix of 60 forward primers for TCR Vbeta segments and 13 reverse primers for TCR Jbeta segments. A multiplex PCR assay on genomic DNA amplified the CDR3 region of rearranged TCR beta genes. The Illumina HiSeq System was used to sequence the amplified TCR beta libraries as 87-base-pair reads. In the paper's pipeline: A later analysis counted some 74 million unique TCR beta chains across the 666 repertoires, and 9 million to 14 million of these chains were shared by at least two donors. Raw reads were error-corrected and collapsed into unique sequences with a nearest-neighbor algorithm that merged closely related sequences to remove PCR and sequencing errors. Alignment of CDR3 sequences to IMGT reference sequences was used to assign V, D and J gene segments. For a sequence to be retained, at least a six-nucleotide match to both a V gene segment and a J gene segment was required. Rearrangements were classified as productive when the CDR3 lacked stop codons and remained in frame with V and J, and all other rearrangements were classified as non-productive. Following IMGT convention, CDR3 was defined as the stretch from the second conserved V-encoded cysteine to the conserved J-encoded phenylalanine. The earlier analysis of 587 of the donors excluded any sequence lacking an unambiguous match to a single V gene segment. In an earlier analysis of approximately 560 of the donors, a V segment was called functional when productive rearrangements were above 56.7%, and segregating when the standard deviation between donors exceeded 5%. To diagnose cytomegalovirus status from the catalog of TCR beta chain sequences, a statistical classification framework was built. In a later analysis, TCR nucleotide sequences were compared against IMGT/GENE-DB human TR gene sequences so that V and J genes could be assigned. Using the TCRdist pipeline, a later analysis assigned CDR3 sequences along with most-parsimonious VDJ recombination scenarios. In a later analysis, each TCR beta chain was defined by its CDR3 amino acid sequence together with its V-gene family, and reads without a unique V-gene family were excluded. In a later analysis, 450 to 600 highly shared, low-generation-probability nucleotide sequences were removed to address suspected cross-contamination and a sequencing artifact. For each public chain, a later analysis derived a clonal expansion index from normalized ranks of inferred template counts within each repertoire. A later analysis computed generation probabilities with a VDJ recombination model fitted to out-of-frame rearrangements, and checked the results against IGoR. Hypergeometric tests were used in a later analysis to score TCR-TCR, TCR-HLA and TCR-CMV co-occurrence, with a repertoire-size bias correction applied to the TCR pairs. False discovery rates were estimated in a later analysis by permuting HLA or CMV assignments 20 times. A later analysis grouped co-occurring TCRs with DBSCAN, adding TCRdist sequence similarity when clustering within HLA-allele-positive subsets. Co-occurrence clustering excluded repertoires with fewer than 30,000 or more than 120,000 public chains, plus five with anomalous nucleotide sharing. This immuneACCESS table, as held by TCRdb, lists in-frame sequences with V and J called but not all clones. Of the missing ones, under half trace to an unresolved V gene in checked studies; the others have no known cause. That table gives V, J and clone size, and the DNA gave D and trimming. Within this sample are approximately 130,000 clones, with 75% to 90% of them counted one time only. The ten largest clones represent approximately 6.7% of the sample.

The cohort consisted of 666 healthy bone marrow donors. Cohort members were all nominally healthy when sampled, although unrecorded immune exposures were likely present. The donor was CMV seropositive and belonged to the group of 250 to 350 seropositive cohort members. Each donor provided a peripheral blood sample, and peripheral blood mononuclear cells were used for TCR beta sequencing. The Qiagen DNeasy Blood Extraction Kit was used to extract genomic DNA from the blood cell samples. Trimming takes 2 bases off V and 6 bases off J; junction bases not matched to a gene: 0. CDR1 and CDR2 are read off the germline V gene as SGHTA and FQGTGA. From its cysteine to its phenylalanine, the CDR3 spans 12 amino acids. Only the CDR3 DNA stays, 36 bases, in frame from base 1.

The sequence derives from a woman in her 30s in good health and CMV-seropositive. Sequencing used PBMCs. The chain is encoded by TRBV7-3 joined to TRBJ2-7; a stretch of 8 junction bases matches TRBD2. In nucleotide form, the sequence is TGTGCCAGCAGCTTAGCGGGGGGCGAGCAGTACTTC. This translates into CASSLAGGEQYF.